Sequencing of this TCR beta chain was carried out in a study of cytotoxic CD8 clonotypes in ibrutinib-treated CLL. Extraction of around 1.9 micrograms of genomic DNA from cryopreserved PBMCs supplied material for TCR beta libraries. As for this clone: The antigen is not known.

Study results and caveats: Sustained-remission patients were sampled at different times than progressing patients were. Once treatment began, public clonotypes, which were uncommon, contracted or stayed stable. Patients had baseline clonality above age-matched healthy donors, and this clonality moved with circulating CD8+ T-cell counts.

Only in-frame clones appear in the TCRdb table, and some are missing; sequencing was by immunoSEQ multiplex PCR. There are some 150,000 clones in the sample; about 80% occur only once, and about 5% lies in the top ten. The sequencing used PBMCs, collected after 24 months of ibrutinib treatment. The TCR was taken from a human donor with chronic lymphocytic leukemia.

CDR3 region: CASSFQSEGGEQFF. The CDR3 DNA is TGTGCCAGCAGCTTCCAATCAGAGGGCGGGGAGCAGTTCTTC. The chain carries TRBV7-3 and TRBJ2-1; D is possibly TRBD2 (5 bases). The length of the CDR3 is 14 residues. Trimming pared 3 bases from V and 10 bases from J, leaving 16 bases between. Germline V gene data show CDR1 as SGHTA and CDR2 as FQGTGA.